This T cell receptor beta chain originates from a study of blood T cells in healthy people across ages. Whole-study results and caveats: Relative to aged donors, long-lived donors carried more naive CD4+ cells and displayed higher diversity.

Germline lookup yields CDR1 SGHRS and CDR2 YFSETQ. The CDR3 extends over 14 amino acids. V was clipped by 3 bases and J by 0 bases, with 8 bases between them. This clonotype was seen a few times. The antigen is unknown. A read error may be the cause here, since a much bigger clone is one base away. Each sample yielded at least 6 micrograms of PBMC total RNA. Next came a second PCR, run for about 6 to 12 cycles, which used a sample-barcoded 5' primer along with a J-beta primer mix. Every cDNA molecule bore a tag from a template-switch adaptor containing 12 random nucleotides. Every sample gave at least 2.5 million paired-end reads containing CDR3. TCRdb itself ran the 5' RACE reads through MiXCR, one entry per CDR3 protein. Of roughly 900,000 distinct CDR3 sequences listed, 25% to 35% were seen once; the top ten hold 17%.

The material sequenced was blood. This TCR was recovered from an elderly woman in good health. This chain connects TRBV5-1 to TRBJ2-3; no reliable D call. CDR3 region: CASSWFDSTDTQYF. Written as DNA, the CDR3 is TGCGCCAGCAGCTGGTTCGACAGCACAGATACGCAGTATTTT.